The 18 T cell receptor beta chains given below trace back to one sample, sequenced in a study of cytomegalovirus exposure and HLA in healthy donors. A multiplex PCR was run with 60 Vbeta primers and 13 Jbeta primers. The repertoire was sequenced with immunoSEQ multiplex PCR; TCRdb's copy has only in-frame clones and lacks some. Of some 120,000 clones listed, 15% to 20% are singletons. Sequences were obtained from PBMCs. The receptors stem from a female donor in good health and CMV-seropositive.

The table lists this clone with a few counts. This chain joins TRBV6-1 and TRBJ1-2, with TRBD1 identical over 7 bases. Trimming removed 6 bases from V and 4 bases from J; junction bases left unmatched: 11. Per germline, CDR1 MNHNS and CDR2 SASEGT. The length of the CDR3 is 15 residues. CDR3 bases: TGTGCCAGCAGGCGGGGGGACAGACGAGTCTATGGCTACACCTTC. Residues: CASRRGDRRVYGYTF.

This clone has more than one count but fewer than ten. The chain has TRBV4-1 and TRBJ1-5; 7 nucleotides agree with TRBD1. V was clipped by 1 base and J by 4 bases; unmatched bases: 4. The CDR3 runs 15 residues. Germline V gives CDR1 MGHRA, CDR2 YSYEKL. The CDR3, as DNA: TGCGCCAGCAGCCAAGTGACAGGGAAGAATCAGCCCCAGCATTTT. This sequence encodes CASSQVTGKNQPQHF.

This clone was counted ten times or more. The CDR3 nucleotides read TGCAGCGTTGAAGCCGACTCCCTCAGTTACGAGCAGTACTTC. It encodes CSVEADSLSYEQYF. The chain joins TRBV29-1 to TRBJ2-7; D is uncertain. Trimming removed 1 base at V and 4 bases at J, with 14 bases between. Germline V gene data show CDR1 as SQVTM and CDR2 as ANQGSEA. The CDR3 totals 14 residues.

The chain combines TRBV30 with TRBJ1-1, with a tentative D call TRBD1 (5 bases). V dropped 1 base and J dropped 5 bases, with 14 bases sitting between them. The CDR3 extends over 14 amino acids. Germline V lookup: CDR1 GTSNPN, CDR2 SVGIG (reference sequence). The CDR3 nucleotides read TGTGCCTGGAGTGCAGGGCAGCGTGGGACTGAAGCTTTCTTT. The encoded protein is CAWSAGQRGTEAFF.

The rearrangement links TRBV7-9 to TRBJ1-5, with 8 bases that match TRBD1. This CDR3 has 15 residues. Germline V gene data show CDR1 as SEHNR and CDR2 as FQNEAQ (reference sequence). V was pared by 5 bases and J by 6 bases, with 9 bases of the junction left unmatched. CDR3 nucleotides: TGTGCCAGCAGCCCCGGACAGGGCTGGGGTCAGCCCCAGCATTTT. Amino acid sequence: CASSPGQGWGQPQHF.

The chain employs TRBV7-2 and TRBJ2-1, with 8 nucleotides matching TRBD2. With 1 base clipped from V and 0 bases from J, the junction kept 2 bases outside the gene matches. The CDR3 loop spans 16 amino acids. Germline assignment: CDR1 SGHTA and CDR2 FQGNSA. CDR3 sequence (DNA): TGTGCCAGCAGCTTAGTGGCGGGGGGCTCCTACAATGAGCAGTTCTTC. This gives the protein CASSLVAGGSYNEQFF.

This clone has only a few counts. The rearrangement joins TRBV6-5 to TRBJ2-5; TRBD1 aligns across 7 bases. V gave up 4 bases and J gave up 1 base; unmatched junction bases: 6. Germline values: CDR1 MNHEY, CDR2 SVGAGI. This CDR3 has 15 residues. The CDR3 DNA reads as TGTGCCAGCAGTTGGGGTGGGACAGTCCAAGAGACCCAGTACTTC. Translation: CASSWGGTVQETQYF.

The chain has TRBV19 and TRBJ1-2; D gene ambiguous. The CDR3 has 15 amino acids. Trimming shortened V by 0 bases and J by 2 bases, and 10 bases separated the two germline ends. The germline V gene has CDR1 LNHDA and CDR2 SQIVND (reference sequence). CDR3 sequence (DNA): TGTGCCAGTAGTATAGATCATGGCAGGAACTATGGCTACACCTTC. Residues: CASSIDHGRNYGYTF. Based on the CDR3 plus reference TRBV19 and TRBJ1-2, the full variable domain is DGGITQSPKYLFRKEGQNVTLSCEQNLNHDAMYWYRQDPGQGLRLIYYSQIVNDFQKGDIAEGYSVSREKKESFPLTVTSAQKNPTAFYLCASSIDHGRNYGYTFGSGTRLTVV.

This clone was counted only a few times. The chain has TRBV4-3 and TRBJ2-5, with 9 bases lining up with TRBD1. The end of the DNA fits TRBJ2-7 better, so the J call may be wrong. CDR1 is LGHNA, CDR2 YSLEER, per germline. The CDR3 sequence is 16 residues long. CDR3 DNA: TGCGCCAGCAGCCAAGAAGCCCCGGACAGGGGCTACGAGCAGTACTTC. Its protein product is CASSQEAPDRGYEQYF.

V is TRBV27 and J is TRBJ1-5; a weak D match, TRBD1 (6 bases). Germline CDR1 is MNHEY and CDR2 is SMNVEV (reference sequence). The ends were cut back, 4 bases at V and 3 bases at J, with 7 bases in the middle. The CDR3 is 13 residues long. CDR3 loop: CASSWTVNQPQHF. The DNA of the CDR3 is TGTGCCAGCAGTTGGACAGTCAATCAGCCCCAGCATTTT.

The rearrangement uses TRBV6-5 and TRBJ2-1, with 14 bases aligning to TRBD2. CDR1 MNHEY and CDR2 SVGAGI come from the germline V gene. The J segment lost 8 bases and the V segment lost 5 bases, leaving 5 bases of the junction unmatched. CDR3 length equals 15 residues. The CDR3 region is CASSNRLAGGHEQFF. CDR3 bases: TGTGCCAGCAGTAATCGACTAGCGGGGGGGCATGAGCAGTTCTTC.

This clone was recorded a few times. The rearrangement uses TRBV30 and TRBJ1-3; D perhaps matches TRBD1 (5 bases). This CDR3 spans 13 amino acids. The germline V and J ends were trimmed by 1 base and 9 bases, with 13 bases remaining between them. The germline gives CDR1 GTSNPN, CDR2 SVGIG (reference sequence). The CDR3 coding sequence is TGTGCCTGGAGTGCTGACAGTATTGCCACCATATATTTT. This gives the protein CAWSADSIATIYF.

The chain carries TRBV6-6 and TRBJ1-5, with D possibly being TRBD1 (6 bases). This CDR3 is 16 amino acids long. In germline, CDR1 is MNHNY, CDR2 SVGAGI (reference sequence). V lost 6 bases and J lost 5, with 20 bases in between. The CDR3 DNA follows: TGTGCCAGCAGCTCCCACCACCAGGGGATGGATCAGCCCCAGCATTTT. This codes for CASSSHHQGMDQPQHF.

There are a few counts of this clone. The chain uses TRBV28 and TRBJ1-2; D gene ambiguous. The CDR3 is 11 residues long. V lost 2 bases and J 7 bases, leaving 5 bases between the germline ends. Germline CDR1 reads MDHEN; CDR2 reads SYDVKM. The CDR3 reads CASSLTSGYTF. In DNA form, the CDR3 reads TGTGCCAGCAGTTTAACAAGTGGCTACACCTTC.

This clone has just a few counts. This chain links TRBV15 with TRBJ1-5, with D unclear. V lost 4 bases and J lost 2, with 6 bases in between. CDR3 length: 13 amino acids. Germline loops: CDR1 LNHNV, CDR2 YYDKDF (reference sequence). This CDR3 reads CATSIVGNQPQHF. CDR3 sequence (DNA): TGTGCCACCAGCATCGTAGGCAATCAGCCCCAGCATTTT.

V gene TRBV4-1 combines with J gene TRBJ1-5, with D tentatively TRBD1 (5 bases). CDR3 length: 14 amino acids. From germline, CDR1 is MGHRA and CDR2 YSYEKL. V lost 5 bases, J lost 5 bases, and 13 bases lay in between. CDR3 bases: TGCGCCAGCAGCTCGGGCGGGGGGTATCAGCCCCAGCATTTT. Residues: CASSSGGGYQPQHF.

This clone has more than one count but fewer than ten. The chain combines TRBV29-1 with TRBJ1-1, with D possibly being TRBD1 (5 bases). The germline V gene has CDR1 SQVTM and CDR2 ANQGSEA. V was shortened by 7 bases and J by 5 bases, with 11 bases between the two germline ends. CDR3 length: 11 amino acids. DNA for the CDR3: TGCAGCGCGCCAGGGAGGACTGAAGCTTTCTTT. Its translation is CSAPGRTEAFF.

This clone has just a few counts. The chain is built from TRBV5-1 and TRBJ2-3; D is possibly TRBD2 (6 bases). Between the trimmed V and J ends, which lost 3 bases and 0 bases, there was a span of 11 bases. CDR3 length: 15 amino acids. Germline V gene data show CDR1 as SGHRS and CDR2 as YFSETQ. The CDR3 protein is CASSYGGTSTDTQYF. The CDR3 DNA reads TGCGCCAGCAGCTACGGCGGGACTAGCACAGATACGCAGTATTTT.